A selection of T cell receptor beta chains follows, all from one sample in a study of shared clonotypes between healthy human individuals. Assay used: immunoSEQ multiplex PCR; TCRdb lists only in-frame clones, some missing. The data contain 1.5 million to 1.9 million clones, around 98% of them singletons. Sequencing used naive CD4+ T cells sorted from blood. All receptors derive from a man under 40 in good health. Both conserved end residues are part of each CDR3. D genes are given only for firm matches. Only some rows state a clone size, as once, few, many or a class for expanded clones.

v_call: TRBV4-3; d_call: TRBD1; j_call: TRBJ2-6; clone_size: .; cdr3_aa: CASPNFRDRCTGANVLTF; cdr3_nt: TGCGCCAGCCCAAATTTTCGGGACAGGTGTACTGGGGCCAACGTCCTGACTTTC
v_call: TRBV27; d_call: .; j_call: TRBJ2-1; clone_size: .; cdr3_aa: CASSLAGWSYNEQFF; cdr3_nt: TGTGCCAGCAGTTTAGCGGGATGGAGTTACAATGAGCAGTTCTTC
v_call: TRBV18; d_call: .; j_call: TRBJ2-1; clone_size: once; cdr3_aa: CASSPRYDGEQFF; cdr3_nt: TGTGCCAGCTCACCACGGTACGACGGTGAGCAGTTCTTC
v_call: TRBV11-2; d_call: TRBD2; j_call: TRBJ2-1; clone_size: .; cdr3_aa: CAITSGTDEQFF; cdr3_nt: TGTGCCATCACTAGCGGGACCGATGAGCAGTTCTTC
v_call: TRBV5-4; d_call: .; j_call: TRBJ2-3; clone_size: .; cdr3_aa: CASSPPPGTDTQYF; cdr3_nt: TGTGCCAGCAGCCCCCCGCCCGGCACAGATACGCAGTATTTT
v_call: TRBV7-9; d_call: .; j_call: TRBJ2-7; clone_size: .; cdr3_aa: CASSQDGYEQYF; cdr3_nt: TGTGCCAGCAGCCAGGACGGCTACGAGCAGTACTTC
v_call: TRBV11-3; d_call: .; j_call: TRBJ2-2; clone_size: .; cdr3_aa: CASSYIGVPGELFF; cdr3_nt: TGTGCCAGCAGCTACATAGGGGTCCCCGGGGAGCTGTTTTTT
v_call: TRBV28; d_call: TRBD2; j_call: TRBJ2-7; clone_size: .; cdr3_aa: CASSPGLPTYEQYF; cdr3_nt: TGTGCCAGCAGCCCGGGACTACCTACCTACGAGCAGTACTTC
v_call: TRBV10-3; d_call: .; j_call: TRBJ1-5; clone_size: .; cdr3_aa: CAISDGAHYSNQPQHF; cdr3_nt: TGTGCCATCAGTGACGGGGCCCATTATAGCAATCAGCCCCAGCATTTT
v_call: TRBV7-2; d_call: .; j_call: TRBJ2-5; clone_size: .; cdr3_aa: CASSLGTWETQYF; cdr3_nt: TGTGCCAGCAGCTTAGGGACGTGGGAGACCCAGTACTTC
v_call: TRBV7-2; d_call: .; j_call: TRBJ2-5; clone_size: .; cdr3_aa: CASSLRGWRQETQYF; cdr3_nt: TGTGCCAGCAGTCTCAGGGGTTGGCGGCAAGAGACCCAGTACTTC
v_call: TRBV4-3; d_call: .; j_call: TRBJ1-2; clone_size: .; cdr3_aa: CASSQDFARSYGYTF; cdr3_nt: TGCGCCAGCAGCCAAGATTTCGCGCGAAGTTATGGCTACACCTTC
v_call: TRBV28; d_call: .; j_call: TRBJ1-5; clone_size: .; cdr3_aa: CASSTTIQGYNQPQHF; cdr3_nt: TGTGCCAGCAGTACGACTATTCAAGGATACAATCAGCCCCAGCATTTT
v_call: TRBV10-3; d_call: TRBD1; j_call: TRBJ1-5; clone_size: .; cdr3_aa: CAISEGGTGGGNQPQHF; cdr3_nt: TGTGCCATCAGTGAGGGGGGGACAGGGGGCGGCAATCAGCCCCAGCATTTT
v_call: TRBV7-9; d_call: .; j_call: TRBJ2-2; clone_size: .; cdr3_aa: CASSSRRQLTGELFF; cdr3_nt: TGTGCCAGCAGCTCCCGACGGCAGCTCACCGGGGAGCTGTTTTTT
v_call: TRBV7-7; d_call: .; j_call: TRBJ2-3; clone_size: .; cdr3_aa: CASSLNPPGLSDTQYF; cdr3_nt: TGTGCTAGCAGCTTAAACCCACCGGGACTCTCAGATACGCAGTATTTT
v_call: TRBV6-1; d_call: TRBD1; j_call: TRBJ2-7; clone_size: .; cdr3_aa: CASSTQTGNSYEQYF; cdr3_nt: TGTGCCAGCAGTACCCAGACAGGGAACTCCTACGAGCAGTACTTC
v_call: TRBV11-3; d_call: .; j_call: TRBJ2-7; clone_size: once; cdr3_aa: CASSLGPGNYEQYF; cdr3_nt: TGTGCCAGCAGCTTAGGTCCAGGGAACTACGAGCAGTACTTC
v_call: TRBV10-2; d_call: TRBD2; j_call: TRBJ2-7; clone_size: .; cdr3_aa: CASSEAGVTYEQYF; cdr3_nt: TGCGCCAGCAGTGAAGCGGGAGTAACCTACGAGCAGTACTTC
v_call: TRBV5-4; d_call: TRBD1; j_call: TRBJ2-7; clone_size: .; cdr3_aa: CAARDRSSYEQYF; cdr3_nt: TGTGCCGCCCGGGACAGGTCGTCCTACGAGCAGTACTTC
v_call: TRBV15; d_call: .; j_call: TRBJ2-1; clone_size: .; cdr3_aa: CATRDRTDYYNEQFF; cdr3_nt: TGTGCCACCCGAGACCGGACGGACTACTACAATGAGCAGTTCTTC
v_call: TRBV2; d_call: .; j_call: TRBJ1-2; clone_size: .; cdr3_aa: CASSEAGGYTF; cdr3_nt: TGTGCCAGCAGTGAAGCTGGCGGCTACACCTTC
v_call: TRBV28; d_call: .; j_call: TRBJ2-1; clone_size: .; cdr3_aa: CASKAGRSYNEQFF; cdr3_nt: TGTGCCAGTAAAGCGGGCAGATCCTACAATGAGCAGTTCTTC
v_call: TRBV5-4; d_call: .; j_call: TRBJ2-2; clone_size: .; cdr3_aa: CASSYRGGELFF; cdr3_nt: TGTGCCAGCAGCTACCGAGGCGGGGAGCTGTTTTTT
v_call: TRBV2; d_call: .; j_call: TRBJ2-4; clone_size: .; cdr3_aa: CASTGDTIQYF; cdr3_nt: TGTGCCAGCACTGGGGATACCATTCAGTACTTC
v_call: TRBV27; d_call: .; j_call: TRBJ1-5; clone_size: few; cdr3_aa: CASSLQGNQPQHF; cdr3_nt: TGTGCCAGCAGTTTACAGGGAAATCAGCCCCAGCATTTT
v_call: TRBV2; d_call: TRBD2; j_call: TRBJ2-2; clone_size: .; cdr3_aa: CASSQREPNTGELFF; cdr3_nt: TGTGCCAGCAGTCAGCGGGAGCCGAACACCGGGGAGCTGTTTTTT
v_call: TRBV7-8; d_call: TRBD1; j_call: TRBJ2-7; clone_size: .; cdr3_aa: CATRQGVSYEQYF; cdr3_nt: TGTGCCACAAGACAGGGGGTCTCCTACGAGCAGTACTTC
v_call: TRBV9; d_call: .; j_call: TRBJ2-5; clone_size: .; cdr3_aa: CASSVAAGGYQETQYF; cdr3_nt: TGTGCCAGCAGCGTAGCGGCAGGGGGGTACCAAGAGACCCAGTACTTC
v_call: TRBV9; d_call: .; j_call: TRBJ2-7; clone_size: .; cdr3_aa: CASSVSTSYEQYF; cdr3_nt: TGTGCCAGCAGCGTATCAACGTCCTACGAGCAGTACTTC
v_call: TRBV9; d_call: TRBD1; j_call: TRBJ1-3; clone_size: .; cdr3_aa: CASSVGGGTGAGNTIYF; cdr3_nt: TGTGCCAGCAGCGTAGGCGGCGGGACAGGAGCGGGAAACACCATATATTTT
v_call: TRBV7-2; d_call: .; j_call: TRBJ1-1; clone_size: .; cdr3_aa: CASSLGQYTEAFF; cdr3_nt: TGTGCCAGCAGCTTAGGACAGTACACTGAAGCTTTCTTT
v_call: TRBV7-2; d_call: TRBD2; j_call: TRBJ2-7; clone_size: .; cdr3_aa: CASSSGLAGVFHEQYF; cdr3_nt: TGTGCCAGCAGCTCCGGACTAGCGGGAGTTTTTCACGAGCAGTACTTC
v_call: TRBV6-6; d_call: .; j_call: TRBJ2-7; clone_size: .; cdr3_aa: CASRLTGSYEQYF; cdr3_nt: TGTGCCAGCAGACTGACAGGTTCCTACGAGCAGTACTTC